The rows below give T cell receptor beta chains drawn from one sample of a study of memory B cells and T cells in multiple sclerosis. For these TCRs, the target antigens are not known. Sequencing was performed with immunoSEQ multiplex PCR; in TCRdb, only in-frame clones are kept and a portion is missing. In the table there are approximately 32,000 clones, about 82% of which are singletons. Sequenced sample: PBMCs from blood kept in culture. Source of these receptors: a human donor with multiple sclerosis. The CDR3 runs from the conserved cysteine through the conserved F or W. The D gene is left open where the match is weak. For some rows the clone size is stated as once, few or many, or as a class when expanded; others skip it.

d_call: NA
j_call: TRBJ2-3
v_call: TRBV30
clone_size: NA
cdr3_nt: TGTGCCTGGAGAGGGCAACCTAGCACAGATACGCAGTATTTT
cdr3_aa: CAWRGQPSTDTQYF

d_call: TRBD2
j_call: TRBJ2-5
v_call: TRBV18
clone_size: NA
cdr3_nt: TGTGCCAGCTCACCTTGGCTAGCGGGAGGGGAAGAGACCCAGTACTTC
cdr3_aa: CASSPWLAGGEETQYF

d_call: NA
j_call: TRBJ1-4
v_call: TRBV7-6
clone_size: NA
cdr3_nt: TGTGCCAGCAGCCTCGACGTTGGGGAGGGAAAACTGTTTTTT
cdr3_aa: CASSLDVGEGKLFF

d_call: TRBD2
j_call: TRBJ2-4
v_call: TRBV6-1
clone_size: NA
cdr3_nt: TGTGCCAGCAGTGAGGGACTAGCGGGGGGCCGACGTTACATTCAGTACTTC
cdr3_aa: CASSEGLAGGRRYIQYF

d_call: TRBD1
j_call: TRBJ2-1
v_call: TRBV2
clone_size: NA
cdr3_nt: TGTGCCAGCACCTTCAGGGGGCTCTCCTACAATGAGCAGTTCTTC
cdr3_aa: CASTFRGLSYNEQFF

d_call: NA
j_call: TRBJ2-3
v_call: TRBV5-6
clone_size: NA
cdr3_nt: TGTGCCAGCAGAAGTCAGGGCAACACGCAGTATTTT
cdr3_aa: CASRSQGNTQYF

d_call: TRBD2
j_call: TRBJ2-7
v_call: TRBV6-5
clone_size: NA
cdr3_nt: TGTGCCAGCAGTTACCGGCTCCTAGCGGGGACCTACGAGCAGTACTTC
cdr3_aa: CASSYRLLAGTYEQYF

d_call: TRBD2
j_call: TRBJ2-5
v_call: TRBV2
clone_size: NA
cdr3_nt: TGTGCCAGCGGGATCCCCCCCGGACTAGTGGGTCAAGAGACCCAGTACTTC
cdr3_aa: CASGIPPGLVGQETQYF

d_call: NA
j_call: TRBJ2-7
v_call: TRBV28
clone_size: NA
cdr3_nt: TGTGCCAGCAGATTGGGGGCCAACTACTACGAGCAGTACTTC
cdr3_aa: CASRLGANYYEQYF

d_call: NA
j_call: TRBJ1-2
v_call: TRBV7-2
clone_size: few
cdr3_nt: TGTGCCAGCAGCTTAGCGTTGGAGTTCTATGGCTACACCTTC
cdr3_aa: CASSLALEFYGYTF

d_call: TRBD1
j_call: TRBJ1-5
v_call: TRBV19
clone_size: NA
cdr3_nt: TGTGCCAGTAGCCTCGGACAGGGAGATCAGCCCCAGCATTTT
cdr3_aa: CASSLGQGDQPQHF

d_call: NA
j_call: TRBJ2-7
v_call: TRBV6-6
clone_size: NA
cdr3_nt: TGTGCCAGCATCTCCAACCACTACGAGCAGTACTTC
cdr3_aa: CASISNHYEQYF

d_call: NA
j_call: TRBJ1-1
v_call: TRBV7-9
clone_size: NA
cdr3_nt: TGTGCCAGCAGCCCCTCAGTAATGAACACTGAAGCTTTCTTT
cdr3_aa: CASSPSVMNTEAFF

d_call: NA
j_call: TRBJ2-7
v_call: TRBV10-3
clone_size: NA
cdr3_nt: TGTGCCATCAGAAACAGGGAGTCCTACGAGCAGTACTTC
cdr3_aa: CAIRNRESYEQYF

d_call: NA
j_call: TRBJ2-7
v_call: TRBV5-1
clone_size: NA
cdr3_nt: TGCGCCAGCAGCTTGGTTGACCGTACCTACGAGCAGTACTTC
cdr3_aa: CASSLVDRTYEQYF

d_call: NA
j_call: TRBJ2-3
v_call: TRBV19
clone_size: NA
cdr3_nt: TGTGCCAGTAGTATAGACCGAGGATCCACGGGTACGCAGTATTTT
cdr3_aa: CASSIDRGSTGTQYF

d_call: NA
j_call: TRBJ2-1
v_call: TRBV20-1
clone_size: NA
cdr3_nt: TGCAGTGCTAGAGGGGGATCTGAGCAGTTCTTC
cdr3_aa: CSARGGSEQFF

d_call: TRBD1
j_call: TRBJ1-2
v_call: TRBV7-9
clone_size: few
cdr3_nt: TGTGCCAGCAGCGCGGGACAGGGTGGCTACACCTTC
cdr3_aa: CASSAGQGGYTF

d_call: TRBD1
j_call: TRBJ2-1
v_call: TRBV7-8
clone_size: NA
cdr3_nt: TGTGCCAGCAGCCCAACAGGGGGCTTTAACAATGAGCAGTTCTTC
cdr3_aa: CASSPTGGFNNEQFF

d_call: TRBD1
j_call: TRBJ2-6
v_call: TRBV7-2
clone_size: NA
cdr3_nt: TGTGCCAGCAGCTTCGGACAGGGCGCCCCCGGGGCCAACGTCCTGACTTTC
cdr3_aa: CASSFGQGAPGANVLTF

d_call: NA
j_call: TRBJ1-5
v_call: TRBV19
clone_size: NA
cdr3_nt: TGTGCCAGTAGTATCCCCGGTCAGCCCCAGCATTTT
cdr3_aa: CASSIPGQPQHF

d_call: NA
j_call: TRBJ2-1
v_call: TRBV5-6
clone_size: NA
cdr3_nt: TGTGCCAGCAGCTTGGGACGAATGAATGAGCAGTTCTTC
cdr3_aa: CASSLGRMNEQFF

d_call: TRBD2
j_call: TRBJ2-2
v_call: TRBV19
clone_size: NA
cdr3_nt: TGTGCCAGTCTCTCATCGGGGGGGAACACCGGGGAGCTGTTTTTT
cdr3_aa: CASLSSGGNTGELFF

d_call: TRBD2
j_call: TRBJ2-5
v_call: TRBV7-2
clone_size: NA
cdr3_nt: TGTGCCAGCAGCTTACTGACTAGCGGGGGATCAGAGACCCAGTACTTC
cdr3_aa: CASSLLTSGGSETQYF

d_call: NA
j_call: TRBJ2-7
v_call: TRBV6-6
clone_size: once
cdr3_nt: TGTGCCAGCAGTTACTCTTTGGGTCAGGGCTACGAGCAGTACTTC
cdr3_aa: CASSYSLGQGYEQYF

d_call: NA
j_call: TRBJ2-1
v_call: TRBV12-2
clone_size: NA
cdr3_nt: TGTGCAAGTCACAACACACAGGGGGCTTACAATGAGCAGTTCTTC
cdr3_aa: CASHNTQGAYNEQFF

d_call: NA
j_call: TRBJ2-4
v_call: TRBV7-2
clone_size: once
cdr3_nt: TGTGCCAGCAGCTTAGCTTCCGGGATTGGGGCCAAAAACATTCAGTACTTC
cdr3_aa: CASSLASGIGAKNIQYF

d_call: TRBD1
j_call: TRBJ1-2
v_call: TRBV15
clone_size: once
cdr3_nt: TGTGCCACCAGCCGAGGGACAGGGACGGGATATGGCTACACCTTC
cdr3_aa: CATSRGTGTGYGYTF

d_call: NA
j_call: TRBJ1-1
v_call: TRBV5-1
clone_size: NA
cdr3_nt: TGCGCCAGCAGCTTGGTCCCAGACACTGAAGCTTTCTTT
cdr3_aa: CASSLVPDTEAFF

d_call: TRBD1
j_call: TRBJ1-1
v_call: TRBV7-6
clone_size: NA
cdr3_nt: TGTGCCAGCAGCCCAGCCGCCCAGGGGGCTCGGACTGAAGCTTTCTTT
cdr3_aa: CASSPAAQGARTEAFF

d_call: NA
j_call: TRBJ2-5
v_call: TRBV5-8
clone_size: NA
cdr3_nt: TGTGCCAGCAGCGTCCAGGGGGGAGACCAAGAGACCCAGTACTTC
cdr3_aa: CASSVQGGDQETQYF

d_call: NA
j_call: TRBJ2-5
v_call: TRBV7-9
clone_size: once
cdr3_nt: TGTGGTGCGGGAATCCAAGAGACCCAGTACTTC
cdr3_aa: CGAGIQETQYF

d_call: TRBD1
j_call: TRBJ2-1
v_call: TRBV6-4
clone_size: NA
cdr3_nt: TGTGCCAGCAGTGACAACGTGGGGACAGGGCGAGGCAATGAGCAGTTCTTC
cdr3_aa: CASSDNVGTGRGNEQFF

d_call: NA
j_call: TRBJ2-7
v_call: TRBV7-2
clone_size: NA
cdr3_nt: TGTGCCAGCAGCTCCCCCAACGACTACGAGCAGTACTTC
cdr3_aa: CASSSPNDYEQYF

d_call: NA
j_call: TRBJ2-7
v_call: TRBV21-1
clone_size: few
cdr3_nt: TGTGCCAGCAGCGAGGGGGAGTACGAGCAGTACTTC
cdr3_aa: CASSEGEYEQYF

d_call: NA
j_call: TRBJ1-4
v_call: TRBV19
clone_size: NA
cdr3_nt: TGTGCCAGTAGTACGCCTCGGGGCAGGGGAAATGAAAAACTGTTTTTT
cdr3_aa: CASSTPRGRGNEKLFF

d_call: NA
j_call: TRBJ1-1
v_call: TRBV19
clone_size: NA
cdr3_nt: TGTGCCAGTAGTCTTGGACTGGTCTACACTGAAGCTTTCTTT
cdr3_aa: CASSLGLVYTEAFF

d_call: TRBD1
j_call: TRBJ1-1
v_call: TRBV30
clone_size: NA
cdr3_nt: TGTGCCTGGGGGGACAGGGTGGCTGAAGCTTTCTTT
cdr3_aa: CAWGDRVAEAFF

d_call: TRBD1
j_call: TRBJ1-2
v_call: TRBV7-8
clone_size: NA
cdr3_nt: TGTGCCAGCAGCGGCGGGCAGGGGGGCTACTATGGCTACACCTTC
cdr3_aa: CASSGGQGGYYGYTF

d_call: NA
j_call: TRBJ2-1
v_call: TRBV19
clone_size: NA
cdr3_nt: TGTGCCAGTAGTATAATAAAAGGTGCCTACAATGAGCAGTTCTTC
cdr3_aa: CASSIIKGAYNEQFF

d_call: NA
j_call: TRBJ1-1
v_call: TRBV9
clone_size: NA
cdr3_nt: TGTGCCAGCAGCCCCAACCCCAACACTGAAGCTTTCTTT
cdr3_aa: CASSPNPNTEAFF

d_call: NA
j_call: TRBJ2-5
v_call: TRBV5-1
clone_size: NA
cdr3_nt: TGCGCCAGCACCCTGAGGGGGATGGGAAGAGAGACCCAGTACTTC
cdr3_aa: CASTLRGMGRETQYF

d_call: NA
j_call: TRBJ1-2
v_call: TRBV5-4
clone_size: NA
cdr3_nt: TGTGCCAGCAGCTTGACAGGGTATGGCTACACCTTC
cdr3_aa: CASSLTGYGYTF

d_call: NA
j_call: TRBJ2-5
v_call: TRBV5-1
clone_size: NA
cdr3_nt: TGCGCCAGCAGCTCTCCACTACGGGAGACCCAGTACTTC
cdr3_aa: CASSSPLRETQYF

d_call: TRBD1
j_call: TRBJ1-1
v_call: TRBV30
clone_size: NA
cdr3_nt: TGTGCCTGGAGTCGGGGACAGTCGAACACTGAAGCTTTCTTT
cdr3_aa: CAWSRGQSNTEAFF

d_call: NA
j_call: TRBJ2-2
v_call: TRBV7-6
clone_size: NA
cdr3_nt: TGTGCCAGCAGCTTAACAGTTTTCACCGGGGAGCTGTTTTTT
cdr3_aa: CASSLTVFTGELFF

d_call: NA
j_call: TRBJ2-2
v_call: TRBV9
clone_size: NA
cdr3_nt: TGTGCCAGCAGCGTAGGAGGGGTGGCCGGGGAGCTGTTTTTT
cdr3_aa: CASSVGGVAGELFF

d_call: NA
j_call: TRBJ2-1
v_call: TRBV10-1
clone_size: NA
cdr3_nt: TGCGCCAGCAGTAACAAGGGTGAGCAGTTCTTC
cdr3_aa: CASSNKGEQFF

d_call: TRBD2
j_call: TRBJ2-1
v_call: TRBV2
clone_size: NA
cdr3_nt: TGTGCCAGCAGTGAAACAAGCGGGGGTTGGTATGAGCAGTTCTTC
cdr3_aa: CASSETSGGWYEQFF

d_call: TRBD2
j_call: TRBJ2-7
v_call: TRBV6-1
clone_size: NA
cdr3_nt: TGTGCCAGCAGGGAATATAGCGGGAGGGCCCCCCACGAGCAGTACTTC
cdr3_aa: CASREYSGRAPHEQYF

d_call: NA
j_call: TRBJ1-4
v_call: TRBV7-9
clone_size: NA
cdr3_nt: TGTGCCAGCAGCTTATTATACCCCCTTGCAACTAATGAAAAACTGTTTTTT
cdr3_aa: CASSLLYPLATNEKLFF

d_call: NA
j_call: TRBJ2-7
v_call: TRBV7-3
clone_size: NA
cdr3_nt: TGTGCCAGCAGCTTAAAGGCGTCCTACGAGCAGTACTTC
cdr3_aa: CASSLKASYEQYF

d_call: NA
j_call: TRBJ2-3
v_call: TRBV7-8
clone_size: NA
cdr3_nt: TGTGCCAGCGGTAAAAGGGAGACCAACACAGATACGCAGTATTTT
cdr3_aa: CASGKRETNTDTQYF

d_call: TRBD1
j_call: TRBJ1-3
v_call: TRBV10-3
clone_size: NA
cdr3_nt: TGTGCCATCAGTGAAGGGACAGGGGCTGGAAACACCATATATTTT
cdr3_aa: CAISEGTGAGNTIYF

d_call: NA
j_call: TRBJ2-7
v_call: TRBV27
clone_size: NA
cdr3_nt: TGTGCCAGCAGTAACCCGTCCAACTCCAACTACGAGCAGTACTTC
cdr3_aa: CASSNPSNSNYEQYF

d_call: NA
j_call: TRBJ1-2
v_call: TRBV7-8
clone_size: NA
cdr3_nt: TGTGCCAGCAGCTTCGTATCAGGGGTGGACGGCTACACCTTC
cdr3_aa: CASSFVSGVDGYTF

d_call: NA
j_call: TRBJ1-1
v_call: TRBV29-1
clone_size: NA
cdr3_nt: TGCAGCGTTGAAGAGGGATGGGCCACTGAAGCTTTCTTT
cdr3_aa: CSVEEGWATEAFF

d_call: TRBD1
j_call: TRBJ2-1
v_call: TRBV27
clone_size: NA
cdr3_nt: TGTGCCAGCAGAGCAGGGGGAAGCAATGAGCAGTTCTTC
cdr3_aa: CASRAGGSNEQFF

d_call: NA
j_call: TRBJ1-3
v_call: TRBV7-2
clone_size: few
cdr3_nt: TGTGCCAGCAGCGTAGGAGGCGCATCTGGAAACACCATATATTTT
cdr3_aa: CASSVGGASGNTIYF